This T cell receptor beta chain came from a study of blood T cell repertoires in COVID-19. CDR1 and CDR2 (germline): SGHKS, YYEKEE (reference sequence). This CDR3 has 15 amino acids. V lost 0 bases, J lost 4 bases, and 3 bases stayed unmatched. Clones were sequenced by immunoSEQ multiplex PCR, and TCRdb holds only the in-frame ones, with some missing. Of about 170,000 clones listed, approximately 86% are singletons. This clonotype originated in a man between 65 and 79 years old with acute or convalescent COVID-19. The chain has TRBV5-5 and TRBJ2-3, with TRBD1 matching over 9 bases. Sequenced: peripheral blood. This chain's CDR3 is CASSLGDREADTQYF. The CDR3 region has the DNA TGTGCCAGCAGCTTGGGGGACAGGGAGGCAGATACGCAGTATTTT.